This T cell receptor beta chain was documented in a study of cytomegalovirus exposure and HLA in healthy donors. Sequencing used immunoSEQ multiplex PCR; TCRdb keeps in-frame clones, though not all of them. The table has tens of thousands of clones, 95% to 97% seen once. Only one count was recorded for this clone. The V gene lost 2 bases and the J gene lost 4 bases, with 9 bases spanning the gap. This CDR3 comprises 13 residues. CDR1 SQVTM and CDR2 ANQGSEA come from the germline V gene. The sequenced sample was PBMCs. This TCR was recovered from a man younger than 30 in good health and CMV-seronegative. The chain joins TRBV29-1 to TRBJ1-3; tentative D call: TRBD1 (6 bases). CDR3: CSVESGTGNTIYF. The CDR3 bases are TGCAGCGTTGAATCCGGGACAGGAAACACCATATATTTT.